This T cell receptor beta chain derives from a study of cytomegalovirus exposure and HLA in healthy donors. Study as a whole: Of over 300 genotyped donors, roughly 86% clustered with self-reported Caucasian donors. Whole-study results and caveats: A later examination showed that TCR association rates differed by HLA locus, with DRB1 most and HLA-C fewest. Because they were indistinguishable, some V segments, including TRBV6-2 and TRBV6-3, were excluded.

A multiplex PCR was run with 60 Vbeta primers and 13 Jbeta primers. Repertoires were generated with immunoSEQ multiplex PCR, while TCRdb's copy carries only in-frame clones and drops some. This sample has some 110,000 clones, with roughly 70% found just once. Trimming cost V 2 bases and J 0 bases, with 11 bases left between them. This CDR3 has 16 amino acids. The germline V gene encodes CDR1 SGDLS and CDR2 YYNGEE. Healthy bone marrow donors formed the donor group. A word on this clone: As yet, its antigen is unknown.

This receptor was identified in a woman younger than 30 in good health and CMV-seronegative. The chain couples TRBV9 to TRBJ1-4, with a weak D call TRBD1 (5 bases). Specimen: PBMCs. CDR3 region: CASSVKGTATNEKLFF. The CDR3 DNA reads as TGTGCCAGCAGCGTGAAGGGGACTGCAACTAATGAAAAACTGTTTTTT.